The clone carrying this TCR beta chain has a handful of counts. TCRdb itself ran the RACE reads through MiXCR, one entry per CDR3 protein. The top ten hold around 6.8% of the sample, which has some 70,000 distinct CDR3 sequences, 10% to 13% seen once. Time point meaning: patch test 2, 6 weeks after DPC sensitization. Treatment reported: therapeutic diphenylcyclopropenone sensitization with weekly scalp DPC. Alopecia patients between 18 and 70 years old and suitable for DPC were used as donors. This sample is part of a study of human T cells and chemical hapten exposure. Study-level background: In the approximately 26-week study, patients were dosed weekly with diphenylcyclopropenone on the scalp throughout.

V gave up 2 bases and J gave up 3 bases, with 10 bases separating them. The CDR3 is made up of 13 amino acids. Germline values: CDR1 DFQATT, CDR2 SNEGSKA (reference sequence). The clonotype was recovered from a woman in her forties or fifties with alopecia areata. Some clones in this sample may be carry-over from other donors' samples. The specimen was whole blood, collected in connection with sensitization to the hapten diphenylcyclopropenone (DPC). V gene TRBV20-1 combines with J gene TRBJ1-1; TRBD1 might be the D (6 bases). The CDR3 sequence is CSARKNRDTEAFF. For the CDR3, the DNA is TGCAGTGCTAGAAAGAACAGGGACACTGAAGCTTTCTTT.